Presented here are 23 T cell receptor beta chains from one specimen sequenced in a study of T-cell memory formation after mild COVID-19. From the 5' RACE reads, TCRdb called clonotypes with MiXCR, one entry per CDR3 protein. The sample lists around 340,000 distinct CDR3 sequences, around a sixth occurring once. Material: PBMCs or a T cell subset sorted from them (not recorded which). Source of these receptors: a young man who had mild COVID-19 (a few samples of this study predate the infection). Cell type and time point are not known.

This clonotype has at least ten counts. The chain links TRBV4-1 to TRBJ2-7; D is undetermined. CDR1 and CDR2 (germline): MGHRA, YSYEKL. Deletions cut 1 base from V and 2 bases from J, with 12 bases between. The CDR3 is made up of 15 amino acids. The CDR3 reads CASSQVWAAAYEQYF. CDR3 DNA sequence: TGCGCCAGCAGCCAAGTCTGGGCCGCGGCCTACGAGCAGTACTTC.

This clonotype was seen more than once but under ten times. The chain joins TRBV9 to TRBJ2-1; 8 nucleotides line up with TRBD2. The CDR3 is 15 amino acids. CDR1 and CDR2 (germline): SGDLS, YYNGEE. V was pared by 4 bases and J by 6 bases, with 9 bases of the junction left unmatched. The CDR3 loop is CASSPRTSLLNEQFF. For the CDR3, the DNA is TGTGCCAGCAGCCCCCGGACTAGCCTCCTCAATGAGCAGTTCTTC.

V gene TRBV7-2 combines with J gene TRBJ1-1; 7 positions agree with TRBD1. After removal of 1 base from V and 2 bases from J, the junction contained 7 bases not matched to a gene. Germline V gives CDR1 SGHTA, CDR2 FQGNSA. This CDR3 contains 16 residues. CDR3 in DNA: TGTGCCAGCAGCTTAGGACTGGGGACAGCAAACACTGAAGCTTTCTTT. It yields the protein CASSLGLGTANTEAFF.

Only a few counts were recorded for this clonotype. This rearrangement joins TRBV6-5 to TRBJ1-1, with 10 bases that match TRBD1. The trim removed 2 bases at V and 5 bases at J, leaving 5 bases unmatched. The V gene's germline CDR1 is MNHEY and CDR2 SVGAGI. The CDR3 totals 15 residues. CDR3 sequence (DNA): TGTGCCAGCAGTTACGACAGGGGGCAAAGGACTGAAGCTTTCTTT. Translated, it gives CASSYDRGQRTEAFF.

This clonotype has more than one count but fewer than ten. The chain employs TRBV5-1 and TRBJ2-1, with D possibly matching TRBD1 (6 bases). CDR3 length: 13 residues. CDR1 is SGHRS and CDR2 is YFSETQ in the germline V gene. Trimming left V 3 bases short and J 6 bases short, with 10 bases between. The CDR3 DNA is TGCGCCAGCAGCTGGGCAGGGGTCAATGAGCAGTTCTTC. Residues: CASSWAGVNEQFF.

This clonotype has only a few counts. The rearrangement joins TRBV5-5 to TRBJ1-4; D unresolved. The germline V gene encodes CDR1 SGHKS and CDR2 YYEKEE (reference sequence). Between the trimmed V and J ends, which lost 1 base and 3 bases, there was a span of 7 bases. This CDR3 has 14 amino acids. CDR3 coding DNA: TGTGCCAGCAGCTTGCTCGGCGCTAATGAAAAACTGTTTTTT. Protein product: CASSLLGANEKLFF.

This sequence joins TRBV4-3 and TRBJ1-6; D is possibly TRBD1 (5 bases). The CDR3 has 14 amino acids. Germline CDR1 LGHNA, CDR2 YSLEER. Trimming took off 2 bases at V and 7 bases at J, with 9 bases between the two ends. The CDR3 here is CASSQMGGNSPLHF. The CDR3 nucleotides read TGCGCCAGCAGCCAAATGGGGGGGAATTCACCCCTCCACTTT.

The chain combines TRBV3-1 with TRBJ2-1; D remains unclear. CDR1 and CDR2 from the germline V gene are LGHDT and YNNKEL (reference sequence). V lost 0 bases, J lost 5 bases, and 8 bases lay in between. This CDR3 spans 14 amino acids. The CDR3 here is CASSQDTVDNEQFF. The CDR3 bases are TGTGCCAGCAGCCAAGATACCGTCGACAATGAGCAGTTCTTC.

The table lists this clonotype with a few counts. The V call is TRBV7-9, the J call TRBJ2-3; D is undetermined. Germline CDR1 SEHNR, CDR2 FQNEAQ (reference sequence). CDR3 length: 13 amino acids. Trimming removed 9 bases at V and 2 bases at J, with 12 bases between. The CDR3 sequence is CASTEMYTDTQYF. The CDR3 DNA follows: TGTGCCAGTACCGAGATGTACACAGATACGCAGTATTTT.

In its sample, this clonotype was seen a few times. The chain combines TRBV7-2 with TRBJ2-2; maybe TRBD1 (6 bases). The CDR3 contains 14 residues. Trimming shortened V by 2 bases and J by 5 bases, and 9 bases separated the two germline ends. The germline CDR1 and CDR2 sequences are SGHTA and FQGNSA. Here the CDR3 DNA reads TGTGCCAGCAGCTTAATCAGGGGAACCGGGGAGCTGTTTTTT. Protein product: CASSLIRGTGELFF.

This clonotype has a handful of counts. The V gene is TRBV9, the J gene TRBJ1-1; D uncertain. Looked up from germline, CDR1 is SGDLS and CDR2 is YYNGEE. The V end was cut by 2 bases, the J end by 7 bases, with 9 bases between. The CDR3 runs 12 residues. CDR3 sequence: CASSVNGDEAFF. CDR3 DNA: TGTGCCAGCAGCGTTAACGGTGATGAAGCTTTCTTT.

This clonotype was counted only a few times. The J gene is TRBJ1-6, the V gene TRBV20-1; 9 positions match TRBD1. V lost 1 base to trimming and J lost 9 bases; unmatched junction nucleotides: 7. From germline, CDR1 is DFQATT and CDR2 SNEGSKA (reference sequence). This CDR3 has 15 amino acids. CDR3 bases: TGCAGTGCTAGAGGTTGGGGGGACAGGGCTTCACCCCTCCACTTT. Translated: CSARGWGDRASPLHF.

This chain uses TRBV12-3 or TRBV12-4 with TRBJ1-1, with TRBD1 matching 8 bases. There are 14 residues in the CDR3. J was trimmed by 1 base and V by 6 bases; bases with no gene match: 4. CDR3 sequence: CASRRTGKNTEAFF. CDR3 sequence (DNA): TGTGCCAGCAGGCGGACAGGGAAGAACACTGAAGCTTTCTTT.

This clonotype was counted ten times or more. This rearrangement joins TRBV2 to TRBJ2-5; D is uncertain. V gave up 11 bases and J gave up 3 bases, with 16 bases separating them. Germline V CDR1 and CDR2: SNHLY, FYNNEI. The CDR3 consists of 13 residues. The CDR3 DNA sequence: TGTGCCCGCTCGTCGGGCCTAGAAGAGACCCAGTACTTC. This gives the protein CARSSGLEETQYF.

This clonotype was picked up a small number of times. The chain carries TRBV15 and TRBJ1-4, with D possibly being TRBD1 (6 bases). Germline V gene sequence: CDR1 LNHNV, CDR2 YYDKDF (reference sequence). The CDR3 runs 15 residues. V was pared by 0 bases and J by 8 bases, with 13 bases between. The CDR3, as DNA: TGTGCCACCAGCAGAGAGTCAGGGGCGGGAGAAAAACTGTTTTTT. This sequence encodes CATSRESGAGEKLFF.

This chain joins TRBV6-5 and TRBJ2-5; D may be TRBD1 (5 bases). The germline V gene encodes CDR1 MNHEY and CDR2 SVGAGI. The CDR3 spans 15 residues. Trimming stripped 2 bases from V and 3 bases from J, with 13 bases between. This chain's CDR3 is CASSYAGQGKETQYF. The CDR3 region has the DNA TGTGCCAGCAGTTACGCAGGCCAGGGCAAAGAGACCCAGTACTTC.

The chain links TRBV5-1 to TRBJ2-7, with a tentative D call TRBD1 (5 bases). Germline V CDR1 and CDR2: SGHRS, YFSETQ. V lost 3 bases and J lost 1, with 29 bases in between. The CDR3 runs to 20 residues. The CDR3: CASSSKSPSDKLLASYEQYF. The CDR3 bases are TGCGCCAGCAGCTCGAAATCTCCATCGGACAAGCTATTGGCTTCCTACGAGCAGTACTTC.

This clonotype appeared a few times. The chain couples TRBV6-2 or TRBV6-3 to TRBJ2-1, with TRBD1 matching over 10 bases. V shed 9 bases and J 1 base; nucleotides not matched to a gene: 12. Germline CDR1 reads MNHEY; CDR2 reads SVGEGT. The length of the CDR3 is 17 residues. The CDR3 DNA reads TGTGCCAGTATGGGCGGACAGGGGGGGAAATCCTACAATGAGCAGTTCTTC. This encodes CASMGGQGGKSYNEQFF.

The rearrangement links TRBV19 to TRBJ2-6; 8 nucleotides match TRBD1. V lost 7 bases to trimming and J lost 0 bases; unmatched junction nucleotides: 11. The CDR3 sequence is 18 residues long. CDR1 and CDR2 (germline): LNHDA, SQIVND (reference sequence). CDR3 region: CASTVTGTGSSGANVLTF. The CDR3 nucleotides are TGTGCCAGTACCGTAACCGGGACAGGCAGCTCTGGGGCCAACGTCCTGACTTTC.

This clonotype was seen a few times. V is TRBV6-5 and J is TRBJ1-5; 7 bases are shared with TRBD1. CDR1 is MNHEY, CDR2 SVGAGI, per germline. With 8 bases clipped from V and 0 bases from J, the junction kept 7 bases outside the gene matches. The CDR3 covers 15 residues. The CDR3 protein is CASRTGAYSNQPQHF. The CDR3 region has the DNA TGTGCCAGCCGCACAGGGGCCTATAGCAATCAGCCCCAGCATTTT.

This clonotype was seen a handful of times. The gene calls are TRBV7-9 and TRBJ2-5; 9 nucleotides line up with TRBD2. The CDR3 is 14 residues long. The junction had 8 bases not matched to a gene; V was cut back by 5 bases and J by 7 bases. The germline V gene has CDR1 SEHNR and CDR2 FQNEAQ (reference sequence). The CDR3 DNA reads TGTGCCAGCAGCGGGCGGGGGGGCCTCGGGACCCAGTACTTC. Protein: CASSGRGGLGTQYF.

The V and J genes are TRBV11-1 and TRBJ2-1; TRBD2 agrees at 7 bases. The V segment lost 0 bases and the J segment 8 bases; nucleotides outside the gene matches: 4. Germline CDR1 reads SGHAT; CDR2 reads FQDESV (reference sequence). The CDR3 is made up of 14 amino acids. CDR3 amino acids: CASSLAEGRDEQFF. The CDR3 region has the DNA TGTGCCAGCAGCTTAGCGGAGGGGAGGGATGAGCAGTTCTTC.

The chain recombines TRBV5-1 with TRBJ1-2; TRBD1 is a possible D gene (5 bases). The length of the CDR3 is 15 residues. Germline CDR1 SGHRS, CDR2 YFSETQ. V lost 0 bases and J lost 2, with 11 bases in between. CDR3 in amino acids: CASSLALGQNYGYTF. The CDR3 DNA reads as TGCGCCAGCAGCTTGGCCCTGGGGCAGAACTATGGCTACACCTTC.